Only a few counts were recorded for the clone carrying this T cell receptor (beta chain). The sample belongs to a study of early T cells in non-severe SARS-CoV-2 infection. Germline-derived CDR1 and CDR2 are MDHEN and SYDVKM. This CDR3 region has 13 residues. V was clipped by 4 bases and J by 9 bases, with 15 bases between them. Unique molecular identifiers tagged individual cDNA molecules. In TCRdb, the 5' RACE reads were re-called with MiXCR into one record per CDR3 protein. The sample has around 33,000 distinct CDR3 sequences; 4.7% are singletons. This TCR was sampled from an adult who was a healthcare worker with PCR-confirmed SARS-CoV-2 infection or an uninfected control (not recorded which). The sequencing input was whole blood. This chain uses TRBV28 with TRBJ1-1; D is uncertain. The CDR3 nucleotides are TGTGCCAGCAGTTCCCCAGACCAGCCGAAAGCTTTCTTT. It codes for CASSSPDQPKAFF.